This is a list of T cell receptor beta chains from one sample in a study of PD-1 blockade in classical Hodgkin lymphoma. Here immunoSEQ multiplex PCR was the method, and the copy in TCRdb shows in-frame clones only, minus some. The sample comprises some 150,000 clones, just under 80% of which are singletons, and over 7.5% rests with the top ten. This specimen consisted of peripheral blood mononuclear cells (PBMCs), obtained before the second cycle of nivolumab. These receptors originate from a human donor with classical Hodgkin lymphoma. Each CDR3 is given with its conserved first and last residue. The D gene is left open where the match is weak. Size values are once, few and many counts, or a class for expanded clones, and some rows have none.

cdr3_nt cdr3_aa clone_size j_call cdr3_length v_call d_call
TGCGCCAGCAGCCAGGGGGTGGGATTTGAGACCCAGTACTTC CASSQGVGFETQYF NA TRBJ2-5 14 TRBV4-1 NA
TGTGCCAGTAGTGACAGACCCTACGAGCAGTACTTC CASSDRPYEQYF NA TRBJ2-7 12 TRBV19 NA
TGTGCCAGCTCACTAATCCAGGGACAGGGCAATGAGCAGTTCTTC CASSLIQGQGNEQFF NA TRBJ2-1 15 TRBV18 TRBD1
TGTGCCAGCAGCATACAGGGATTCGCCTATGGCTACACCTTC CASSIQGFAYGYTF few TRBJ1-2 14 TRBV5-6 NA
TGTGCCAGCAGCCCGCAAGGGGGCATCTCCTACGAGCAGTACTTC CASSPQGGISYEQYF NA TRBJ2-7 15 TRBV7-8 TRBD1
TGTGCCAGCAGCGTACCCAGCGGGGGTCCAACGGGGGATACGCAGTATTTT CASSVPSGGPTGDTQYF few TRBJ2-3 17 TRBV9 TRBD2
TGCGCCAGCAGCTTGGCGCTACGCTCGAACACCGGGGAGCTGTTTTTT CASSLALRSNTGELFF NA TRBJ2-2 16 TRBV5-1 NA
TGTGCCAGCTCACAGGGGGTGAGCAATCAGCCCCAGCATTTT CASSQGVSNQPQHF NA TRBJ1-5 14 TRBV18 NA
TGTGCCATCAGTGAGTCGGAAGCAGGGAACACTGAAGCTTTCTTT CAISESEAGNTEAFF NA TRBJ1-1 15 TRBV10-3 NA
TGTGCCACCAGCAGAGACCTGGTGGGCGGCTATGGCTACACCTTC CATSRDLVGGYGYTF NA TRBJ1-2 15 TRBV15 NA
TGTGCCAGCAGTTTAAAAGCGAGAACTCAAGAGACCCAGTACTTC CASSLKARTQETQYF NA TRBJ2-5 15 TRBV27 NA
TGTGCCAGCAGCGGGCGACTTAGCGGGGGGGCCACAGATACGCAGTATTTT CASSGRLSGGATDTQYF NA TRBJ2-3 17 TRBV5-6 TRBD2
TGTGCCATCAGTGAGTCCCAGGGGGACTATGGCTACACCTTC CAISESQGDYGYTF once TRBJ1-2 14 TRBV10-3 TRBD1
TGTGCCAGCAGCATCGGACAATTCAATCAGCCCCAGCATTTT CASSIGQFNQPQHF NA TRBJ1-5 14 TRBV6-6 NA